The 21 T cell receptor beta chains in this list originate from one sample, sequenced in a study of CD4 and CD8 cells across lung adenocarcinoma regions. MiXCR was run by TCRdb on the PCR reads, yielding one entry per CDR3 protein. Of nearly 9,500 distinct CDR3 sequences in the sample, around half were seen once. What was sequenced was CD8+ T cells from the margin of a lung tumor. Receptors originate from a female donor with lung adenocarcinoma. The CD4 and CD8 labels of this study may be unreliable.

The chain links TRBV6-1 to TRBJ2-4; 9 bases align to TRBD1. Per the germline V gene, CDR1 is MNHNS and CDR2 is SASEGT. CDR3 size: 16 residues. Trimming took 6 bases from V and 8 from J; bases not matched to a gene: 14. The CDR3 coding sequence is TGTGCCAGCAGCCCCCACCGGGACAGGGCCCAAGACATTCAGTACTTC. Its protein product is CASSPHRDRAQDIQYF.

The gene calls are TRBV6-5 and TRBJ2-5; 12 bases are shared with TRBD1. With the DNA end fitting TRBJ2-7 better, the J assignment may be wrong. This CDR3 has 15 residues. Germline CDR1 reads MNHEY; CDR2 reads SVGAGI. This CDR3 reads CASSYSRDRGHEQYF. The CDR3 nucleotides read TGTGCCAGCAGTTACAGTAGGGACAGGGGGCACGAGCAGTACTTC.

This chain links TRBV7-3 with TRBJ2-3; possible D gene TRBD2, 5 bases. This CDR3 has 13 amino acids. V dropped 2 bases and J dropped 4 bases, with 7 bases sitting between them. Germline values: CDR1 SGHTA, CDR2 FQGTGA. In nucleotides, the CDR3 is TGTGCCAGCAGCTTAGGCGGGCCAGATACGCAGTATTTT. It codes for CASSLGGPDTQYF.

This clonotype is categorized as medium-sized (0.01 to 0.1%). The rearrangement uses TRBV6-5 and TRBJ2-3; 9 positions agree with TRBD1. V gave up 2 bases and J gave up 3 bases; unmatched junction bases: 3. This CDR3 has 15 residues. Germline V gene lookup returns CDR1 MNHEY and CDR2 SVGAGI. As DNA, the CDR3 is TGTGCCAGCAGTTACCGGGACAGGGTAACAGATACGCAGTATTTT. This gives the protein CASSYRDRVTDTQYF.

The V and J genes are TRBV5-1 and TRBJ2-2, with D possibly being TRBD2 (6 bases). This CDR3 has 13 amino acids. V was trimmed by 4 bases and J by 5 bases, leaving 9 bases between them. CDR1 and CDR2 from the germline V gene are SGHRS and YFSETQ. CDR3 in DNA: TGCGCCAGCAGCGCCGGAGGGACCGGGGAGCTGTTTTTT. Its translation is CASSAGGTGELFF.

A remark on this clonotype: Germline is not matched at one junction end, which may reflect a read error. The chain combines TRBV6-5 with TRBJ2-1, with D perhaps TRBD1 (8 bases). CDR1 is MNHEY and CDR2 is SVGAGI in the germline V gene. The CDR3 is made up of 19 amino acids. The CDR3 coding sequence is TGTGCCAGCAGTATACGACAGGGGAGGGGGGGACGGGGCCAAGATACCCAGTATTTC. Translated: CASSIRQGRGGRGQDTQYF.

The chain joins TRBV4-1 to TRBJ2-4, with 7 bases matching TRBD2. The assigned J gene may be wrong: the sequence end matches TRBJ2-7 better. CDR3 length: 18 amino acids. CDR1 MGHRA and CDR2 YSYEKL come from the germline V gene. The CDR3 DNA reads TGCGCCAGCAGCCAAGGGACTAGTCGGGGCACAACCACCTACGAGCAGTACTTC. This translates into CASSQGTSRGTTTYEQYF.

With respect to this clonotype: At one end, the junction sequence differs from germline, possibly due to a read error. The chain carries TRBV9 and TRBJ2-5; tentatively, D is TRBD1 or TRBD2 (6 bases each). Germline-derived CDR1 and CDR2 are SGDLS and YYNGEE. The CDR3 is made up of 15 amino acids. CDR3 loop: CASSEGGGFKDTQYF. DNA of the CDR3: TGTGCCAGCTCGGAGGGGGGTGGATTCAAAGATACGCAGTACTTT.

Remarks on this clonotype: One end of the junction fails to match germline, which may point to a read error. The CDR3 region has the DNA TGTGCCAGCAGAAAACAAGGGGGGTCCAACAAAAACATCCAGTACTTC. It yields the protein CASRKQGGSNKNIQYF. The chain employs TRBV27 and TRBJ2-4; either TRBD1 or TRBD2 may fit D (6 bases each). Germline V gene sequence: CDR1 MNHEY, CDR2 SMNVEV (reference sequence). The CDR3 runs to 16 residues.

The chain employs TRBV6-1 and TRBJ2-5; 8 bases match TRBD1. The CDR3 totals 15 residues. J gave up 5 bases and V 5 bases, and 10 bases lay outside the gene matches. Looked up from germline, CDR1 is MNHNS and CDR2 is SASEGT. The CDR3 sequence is CASSLQGAYTETQYF. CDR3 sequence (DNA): TGTGCCAGCAGTCTTCAGGGGGCGTACACTGAGACCCAGTACTTC.

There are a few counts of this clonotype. CDR3 in amino acids: CASSLDWQGREQYF. CDR3 sequence (DNA): TGTGCCAGCAGCTTAGATTGGCAGGGGCGCGAGCAGTACTTC. The chain combines TRBV7-2 with TRBJ2-1; D might be TRBD1 (6 bases). The DNA matches TRBJ2-7 better at its end, which makes the J call doubtful. CDR1 is SGHTA and CDR2 is FQGNSA in the germline V gene. The CDR3 runs 14 residues.

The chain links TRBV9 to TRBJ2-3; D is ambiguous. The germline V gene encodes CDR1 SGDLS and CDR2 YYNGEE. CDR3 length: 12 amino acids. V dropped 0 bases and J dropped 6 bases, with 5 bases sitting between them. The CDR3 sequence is CASSVGSDTQYF. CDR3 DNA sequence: TGTGCCAGCAGCGTAGGGAGCGATACGCAGTATTTT.

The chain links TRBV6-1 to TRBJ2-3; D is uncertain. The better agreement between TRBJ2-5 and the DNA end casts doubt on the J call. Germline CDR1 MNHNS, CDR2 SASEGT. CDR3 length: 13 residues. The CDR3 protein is CASSVDNQATQYF. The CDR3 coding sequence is TGTGCCAGCAGTGTAGACAACCAAGCCACCCAGTACTTC.

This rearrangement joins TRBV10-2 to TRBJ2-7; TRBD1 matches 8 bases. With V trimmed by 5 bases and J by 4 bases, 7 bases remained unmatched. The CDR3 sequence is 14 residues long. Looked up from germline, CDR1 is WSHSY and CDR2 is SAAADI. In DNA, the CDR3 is TGCGCCAGCAGTTACAGGGGGTTAGGATACGAGCAGTACTTC. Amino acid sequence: CASSYRGLGYEQYF.

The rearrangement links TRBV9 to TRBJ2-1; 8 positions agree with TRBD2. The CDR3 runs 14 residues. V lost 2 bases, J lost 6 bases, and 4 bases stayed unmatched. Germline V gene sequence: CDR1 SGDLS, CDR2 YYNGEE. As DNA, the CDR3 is TGTGCCAGCAGCGTTAGCGGGATAGGCAATGAGCAGTTCTTC. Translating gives CASSVSGIGNEQFF.

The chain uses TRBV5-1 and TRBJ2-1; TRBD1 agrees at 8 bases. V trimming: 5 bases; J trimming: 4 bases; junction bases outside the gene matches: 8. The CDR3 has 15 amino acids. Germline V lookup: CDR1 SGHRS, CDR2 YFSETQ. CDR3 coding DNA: TGCGCCAGCAGTCTTAGGGACAGGATTTACAATGAGCAGTTCTTC. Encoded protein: CASSLRDRIYNEQFF.

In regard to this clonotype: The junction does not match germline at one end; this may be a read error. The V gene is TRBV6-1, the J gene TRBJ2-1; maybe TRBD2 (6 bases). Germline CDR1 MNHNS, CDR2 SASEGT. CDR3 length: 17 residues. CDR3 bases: TGTGCCAGCACCGACCCTGGGCAGGCGGGGAATCCAAATGAGCAGTTCTTT. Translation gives CASTDPGQAGNPNEQFF.

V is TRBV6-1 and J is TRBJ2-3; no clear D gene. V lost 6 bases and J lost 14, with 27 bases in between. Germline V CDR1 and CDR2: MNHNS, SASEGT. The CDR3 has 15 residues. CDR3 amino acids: CASRDHEVNTDALYF. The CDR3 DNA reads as TGTGCCAGCAGGGACCACGAGGTGAACACAGATGCGCTGTATTTT.

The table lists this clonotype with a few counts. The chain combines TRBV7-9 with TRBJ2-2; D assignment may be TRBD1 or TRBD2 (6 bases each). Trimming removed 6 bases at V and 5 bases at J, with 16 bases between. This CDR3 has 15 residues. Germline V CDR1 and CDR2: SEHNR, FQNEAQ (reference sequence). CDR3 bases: TGTGCCAGCAGGCCGGGACAAGGAGGGACCGGGGAGCTGTTTTTT. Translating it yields CASRPGQGGTGELFF.

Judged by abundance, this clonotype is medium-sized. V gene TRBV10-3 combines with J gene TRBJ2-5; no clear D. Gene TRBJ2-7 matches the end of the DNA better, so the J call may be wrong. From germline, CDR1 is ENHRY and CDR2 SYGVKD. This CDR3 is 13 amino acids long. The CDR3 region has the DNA TGTGCCATCAGTGAACAGAAGTACGACGAGCAGTACGTC. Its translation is CAISEQKYDEQYV.

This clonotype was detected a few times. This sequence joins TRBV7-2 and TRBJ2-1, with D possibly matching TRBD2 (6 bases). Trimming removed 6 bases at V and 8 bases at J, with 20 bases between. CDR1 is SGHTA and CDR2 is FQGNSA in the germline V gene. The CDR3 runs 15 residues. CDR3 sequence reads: CASRRDRGLEYEQFF. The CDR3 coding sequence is TGTGCCAGCAGGCGGGACCGGGGTCTTGAGTATGAGCAGTTCTTC.